A single sample is the source of the 16 T cell receptor beta chains below, sequenced in a study of blood T cell repertoires in COVID-19. Clones were read by immunoSEQ multiplex PCR, and TCRdb kept only the in-frame ones, dropping some. The table includes almost 400,000 clones, more than 75% detected once. What was sequenced was PBMCs or T cells enriched from blood (not recorded which). These receptors all stem from a woman aged 25 to 39 with acute COVID-19.

The chain recombines TRBV4-3 with TRBJ2-7; possible D gene TRBD1, 5 bases. The CDR3 contains 13 residues. V lost 3 bases and J 4 bases, leaving 10 bases between the germline ends. From germline, CDR1 is LGHNA and CDR2 YSLEER. The CDR3 protein is CASSQGAGYEQYF. In DNA, the CDR3 is TGCGCCAGCAGCCAGGGTGCAGGGTACGAGCAGTACTTC.

The genes are TRBV4-2 and TRBJ1-2, with D possibly matching TRBD1 (5 bases). Trimming took 0 bases from V and 0 from J, leaving 17 bases between them. The CDR3 runs 18 residues. Germline assignment: CDR1 LGHNA and CDR2 YNFKEQ. CDR3 sequence (DNA): TGTGCCAGCAGCCAAGATCACGCAGGGCCAAGCGCTAACTATGGCTACACCTTC. Translated, it gives CASSQDHAGPSANYGYTF.

This clone was observed a handful of times. The CDR3 sequence: CASSGTGSNNSPLHF. DNA of the CDR3: TGTGCCAGCAGCGGGACAGGATCGAATAATTCACCCCTCCACTTT. The chain has TRBV9 and TRBJ1-6, with TRBD1 matching 7 bases. The CDR3 length is 15 residues. V shed 3 bases, J shed 5 bases, and the junction held 5 bases outside the gene matches. Germline assignment: CDR1 SGDLS and CDR2 YYNGEE.

V and J are TRBV11-3 and TRBJ2-7; 8 nucleotides line up with TRBD1. J lost 6 bases, V lost 7 bases, and 14 bases had no gene match. Looked up from germline, CDR1 is SGHNT and CDR2 is YENEEA. This CDR3 has 15 amino acids. CDR3 DNA sequence: TGTGCCAGCACCGCCGAAGGACAGGGATTCTGCGAGCAGTACTTC. Its protein is CASTAEGQGFCEQYF. Full variable domain (rest looked up from reference TRBV11-3 and TRBJ2-7): EAGVVQSPRYKIIEKKQPVAFWCNPISGHNTLYWYLQNLGQGPELLIRYENEEAVDDSQLPKDRFSAERLKGVDSTLKIQPAELGDSAVYLCASTAEGQGFCEQYFGPGTRLTVT.

This clone was recorded a few times. V gene TRBV2 combines with J gene TRBJ2-2; D ambiguous. Germline lookup yields CDR1 SNHLY and CDR2 FYNNEI. The CDR3 totals 13 residues. Trimming removed 7 bases from V and 2 bases from J, with 8 bases in between. The CDR3 nucleotides read TGTGCCAGCATTGGCCTTAACACCGGGGAGCTGTTTTTT. Amino acid sequence: CASIGLNTGELFF.

This clone was seen just once. This chain uses TRBV4-1 with TRBJ2-1; tentative D call: TRBD1 (6 bases). CDR1 is MGHRA, CDR2 YSYEKL, per germline. Trimming left V 0 bases short and J 6 bases short, with 15 bases between. The CDR3 covers 16 residues. CDR3 sequence reads: CASSQEGARGFNEQFF. The CDR3 region has the DNA TGCGCCAGCAGCCAAGAGGGGGCTAGGGGCTTCAATGAGCAGTTCTTC.

This rearrangement joins TRBV6-6 to TRBJ2-7; 8 bases match TRBD1. The CDR3 contains 14 residues. J lost 1 base, V lost 5 bases, and 4 bases had no gene match. Per the germline V gene, CDR1 is MNHNY and CDR2 is SVGAGI (reference sequence). DNA for the CDR3: TGTGCCAGCAGTGCTCGGACAGGGTCCTACGAGCAGTACTTC. Its translation: CASSARTGSYEQYF.

A single count supports this clone. The chain combines TRBV30 with TRBJ2-7; D is possibly TRBD2 (5 bases). The ends were cut back, 0 bases at V and 0 bases at J, with 12 bases in the middle. The germline V gene encodes CDR1 GTSNPN and CDR2 SVGIG (reference sequence). The CDR3 length is 15 residues. The CDR3 spells CAWSVTFGVSYEQYF. The CDR3 nucleotides read TGTGCCTGGAGTGTTACTTTCGGGGTCTCCTACGAGCAGTACTTC.

The rearrangement joins TRBV9 to TRBJ2-7; perhaps TRBD2 as D (5 bases). V lost 2 bases, J lost 2 bases, and 11 bases lay in between. This CDR3 has 14 amino acids. CDR1 is SGDLS and CDR2 is YYNGEE in the germline V gene. The CDR3, as DNA: TGTGCCAGCAGCGTTGAGCGGAACGCCTACGAGCAGTACTTC. The encoded protein is CASSVERNAYEQYF.

The chain joins TRBV5-1 to TRBJ1-2; D is possibly TRBD1 (5 bases). The V end lost 1 base, the J end lost 8 bases, and 18 bases lay between the germline ends. The CDR3 length is 15 residues. Germline lookup yields CDR1 SGHRS and CDR2 YFSETQ. This CDR3 reads CASSLLGSGRDGYTF. Here the CDR3 DNA reads TGCGCCAGCAGCTTGTTGGGCTCAGGGCGGGACGGCTACACCTTC.

V usage is TRBV3-1 (or the pseudogene TRBV3-2) and J usage is TRBJ1-6, with D possibly matching TRBD1 (5 bases). The V gene lost 6 bases and the J gene lost 12 bases, with 12 bases spanning the gap. The CDR3 consists of 12 residues. Germline CDR1 LGHDT, CDR2 YNNKEL (reference sequence). CDR3 nucleotide sequence: TGTGCCAGCAGGTCAGGGTATCTACCCCTCCACTTT. Protein sequence: CASRSGYLPLHF.

V and J are TRBV6-6 and TRBJ1-5; perhaps TRBD1 as D (5 bases). Germline V gene lookup returns CDR1 MNHNY and CDR2 SVGAGI (reference sequence). V dropped 5 bases and J dropped 0 bases, with 14 bases sitting between them. This CDR3 region has 16 residues. This chain's CDR3 is CASSKRDGYSNQPQHF. The CDR3 DNA sequence: TGTGCCAGCAGTAAGCGGGACGGTTATAGCAATCAGCCCCAGCATTTT.

V gene TRBV29-1 combines with J gene TRBJ2-2, with a tentative D call TRBD1 (5 bases). CDR3 length equals 14 residues. Germline CDR1 and CDR2: SQVTM and ANQGSEA. Trimming stripped 4 bases from V and 1 base from J, with 10 bases between. The CDR3 coding sequence is TGCAGCGTTGGCTCCAGGGTGAACACCGGGGAGCTGTTTTTT. Residues: CSVGSRVNTGELFF.

This chain uses TRBV3-1 (or the pseudogene TRBV3-2) with TRBJ1-2, with D uncertain. V was shortened by 1 base and J by 3 bases, with 12 bases between the two germline ends. Looked up from germline, CDR1 is LGHDT and CDR2 is YNNKEL (reference sequence). The CDR3 loop spans 15 amino acids. The chain's CDR3 is CASSQGLGGHYGYTF. The CDR3 nucleotides read TGTGCCAGCAGCCAAGGCCTTGGCGGCCACTATGGCTACACCTTC.

The chain couples TRBV7-2 to TRBJ1-4; no definite D call. Looked up from germline, CDR1 is SGHTA and CDR2 is FQGNSA. The V gene lost 8 bases and the J gene lost 1 base, with 14 bases spanning the gap. CDR3 length equals 15 residues. CDR3 protein: CASALVPRTNEKLFF. CDR3 nucleotides: TGTGCCAGCGCTTTAGTTCCGAGAACTAATGAAAAACTGTTTTTT. Combining the CDR3 with reference TRBV7-2 and TRBJ1-4 gives the whole variable domain GAGVSQSPSNKVTEKGKDVELRCDPISGHTALYWYRQSLGQGLEFLIYFQGNSAPDKSGLPSDRFSAERTGGSVSTLTIQRTQQEDSAVYLCASALVPRTNEKLFFGSGTQLSVL.

The chain employs TRBV5-1 and TRBJ1-6; D gene ambiguous. Germline CDR1 and CDR2: SGHRS and YFSETQ. V shed 0 bases and J shed 10 bases, with 11 bases lying between them. The CDR3 length is 14 residues. CDR3 DNA sequence: TGCGCCAGCAGCTTGGCTAAGGGAGAGTCACCCCTCCACTTT. It is translated as CASSLAKGESPLHF.